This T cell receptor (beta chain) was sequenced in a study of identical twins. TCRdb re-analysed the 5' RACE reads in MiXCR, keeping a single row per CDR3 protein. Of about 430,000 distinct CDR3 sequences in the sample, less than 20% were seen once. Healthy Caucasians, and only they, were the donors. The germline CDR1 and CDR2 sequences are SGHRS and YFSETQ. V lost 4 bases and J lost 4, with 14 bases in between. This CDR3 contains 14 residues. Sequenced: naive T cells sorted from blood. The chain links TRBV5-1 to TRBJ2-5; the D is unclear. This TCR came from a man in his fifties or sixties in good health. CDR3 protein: CASSLGRPGETQYF. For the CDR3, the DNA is TGCGCCAGCAGCCTCGGACGACCTGGAGAGACCCAGTACTTC.